This T cell receptor beta chain is from a study of CD8+ T cells in alopecia areata. Concerning this clone: The antigen is unknown.

Sequencing templates came from extracted RNA that was reverse transcribed into cDNA. The protocol was immunoSEQ multiplex PCR, while the TCRdb copy is restricted to in-frame clones and leaves out a portion. This table holds approximately 180,000 clones, less than 65% found once. General study findings and limits: Sequenced scalp T cells also include alphabeta T cells resident in normal skin.

Trimming stripped 2 bases from V and 5 bases from J, with 12 bases between. The CDR3 spans 14 residues. CDR1 and CDR2 from the germline V gene are LGHNA and YSLEER. Documented treatment: oral pan-JAK inhibitor, 5-10 mg twice daily. T lymphocytes (CD4+ and CD8+) were sorted from PBMCs. This clonotype was obtained from a human donor with alopecia areata. The input for sequencing was CD4+ T cells sorted from blood, taken at week 24, from a patient treated with tofacitinib. The chain carries TRBV4-3 and TRBJ2-5; D possibly uses TRBD1 or TRBD2 (6 bases each). In nucleotides, the CDR3 is TGCGCCAGCAGCCAAAGGGGGGCCTCGGAGACCCAGTACTTC. Protein: CASSQRGASETQYF.